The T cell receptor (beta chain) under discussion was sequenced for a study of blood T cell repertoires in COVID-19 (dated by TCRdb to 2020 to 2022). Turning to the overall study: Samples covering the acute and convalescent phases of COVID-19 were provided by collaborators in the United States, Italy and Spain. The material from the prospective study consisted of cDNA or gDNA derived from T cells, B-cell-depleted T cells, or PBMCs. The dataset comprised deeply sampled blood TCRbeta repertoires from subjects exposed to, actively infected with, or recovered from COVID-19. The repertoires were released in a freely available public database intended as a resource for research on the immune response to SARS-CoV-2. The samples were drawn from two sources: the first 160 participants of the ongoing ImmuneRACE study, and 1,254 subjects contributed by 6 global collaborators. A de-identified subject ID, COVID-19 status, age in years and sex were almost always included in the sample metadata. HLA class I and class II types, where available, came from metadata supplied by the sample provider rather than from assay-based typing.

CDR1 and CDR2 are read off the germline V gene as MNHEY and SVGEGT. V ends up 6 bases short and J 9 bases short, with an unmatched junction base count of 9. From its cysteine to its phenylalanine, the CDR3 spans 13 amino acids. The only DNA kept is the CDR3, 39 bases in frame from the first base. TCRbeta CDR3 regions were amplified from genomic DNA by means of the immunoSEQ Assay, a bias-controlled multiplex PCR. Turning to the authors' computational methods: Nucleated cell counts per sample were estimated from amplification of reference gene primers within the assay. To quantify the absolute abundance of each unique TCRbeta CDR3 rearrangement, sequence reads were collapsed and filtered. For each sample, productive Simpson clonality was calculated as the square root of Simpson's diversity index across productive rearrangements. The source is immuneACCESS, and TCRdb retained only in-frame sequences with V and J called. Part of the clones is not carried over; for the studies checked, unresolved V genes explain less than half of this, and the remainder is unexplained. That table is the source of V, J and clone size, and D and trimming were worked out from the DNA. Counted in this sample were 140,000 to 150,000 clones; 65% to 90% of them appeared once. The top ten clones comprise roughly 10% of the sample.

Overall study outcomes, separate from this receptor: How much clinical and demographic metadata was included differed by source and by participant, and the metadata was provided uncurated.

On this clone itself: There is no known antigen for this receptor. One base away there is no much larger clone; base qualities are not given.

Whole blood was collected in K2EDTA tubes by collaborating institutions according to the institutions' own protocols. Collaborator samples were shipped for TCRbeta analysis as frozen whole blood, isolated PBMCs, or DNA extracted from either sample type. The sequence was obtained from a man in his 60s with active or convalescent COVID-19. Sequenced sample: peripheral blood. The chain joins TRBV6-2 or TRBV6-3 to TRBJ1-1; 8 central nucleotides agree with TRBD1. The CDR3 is CASSLGQGDQAFF. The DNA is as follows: TGTGCCAGCAGCCTCGGACAGGGTGATCAAGCTTTCTTT.